One sample yielded the 30 T cell receptor beta chains listed below, sequenced in a study of CD8+ T cells in alopecia areata. Indicated treatment: oral pan-JAK inhibitor, 5-10 mg twice daily. RNA, once extracted, was reverse transcribed into cDNA for use as the sequencing template. TCRdb keeps only in-frame clones here, not all; method: immunoSEQ multiplex PCR. The data show 200,000 to 250,000 clones, with 64% seen just once and roughly 4.2% held by the top ten. Material: CD4+ T cells sorted from blood, obtained at week 4, from a patient treated with tofacitinib. Receptors were obtained from a human donor with alopecia areata.

The J gene is TRBJ2-3, the V gene TRBV11-2; the D call may be TRBD1 or TRBD2 (5 bases each). The ends were cut back, 5 bases at V and 3 bases at J, with 15 bases in the middle. Germline CDR1 is SGHAT and CDR2 is FQNNGV. The CDR3 runs to 15 residues. The DNA of the CDR3 is TGTGCCAGCAGCACGGGACCGTTCGTTACAGATACGCAGTATTTT. This gives the protein CASSTGPFVTDTQYF.

This clone occurred a few times. CDR3: CASSPRERETQYF. The CDR3 DNA is TGTGCCAGCAGCCCCAGGGAGCGAGAGACCCAGTACTTC. The chain joins TRBV27 to TRBJ2-5; TRBD1 or TRBD2 may be the D gene (5 bases each). The V gene's germline CDR1 is MNHEY and CDR2 SMNVEV (reference sequence). This CDR3 is 13 amino acids long. The ends were cut back, 6 bases at V and 4 bases at J, with 12 bases in the middle.

The rearrangement joins TRBV11-1 to TRBJ2-3, with D perhaps TRBD1 (5 bases). The CDR3 spans 15 residues. CDR1 SGHAT and CDR2 FQDESV come from the germline V gene (reference sequence). Trimming removed 6 bases at V and 3 bases at J, with 16 bases between. The chain's CDR3 is CASSGGQGFTDTQYF. In DNA form, the CDR3 reads TGTGCCAGCAGTGGTGGGCAGGGTTTTACAGATACGCAGTATTTT. The variable domain in full, with the rest retrieved from reference TRBV11-1 and TRBJ2-3, is EAEVAQSPRYKITEKSQAVAFWCDPISGHATLYWYRQILGQGPELLVQFQDESVVDDSQLPKDRFSAERLKGVDSTLKIQPAELGDSAMYLCASSGGQGFTDTQYFGPGTRLTVL.

This clone has only a few counts. The V gene is TRBV7-9, the J gene TRBJ2-3; D unclear. The V end was cut by 8 bases, the J end by 3 bases, with 6 bases between. This CDR3 comprises 11 residues. Germline values: CDR1 SEHNR, CDR2 FQNEAQ (reference sequence). CDR3 nucleotides: TGTGCCAGCGGGTTAACAGATACGCAGTATTTT. Residues: CASGLTDTQYF.

The chain is built from TRBV7-2 and TRBJ2-3, with 7 bases matching TRBD1. The CDR3 length is 15 residues. Germline CDR1 is SGHTA and CDR2 is FQGNSA. With V trimmed by 5 bases and J by 4 bases, 9 bases remained unmatched. The CDR3 loop is CASSRTGPGADTQYF. The CDR3 DNA reads as TGTGCCAGCAGCAGGACAGGTCCTGGAGCAGATACGCAGTATTTT.

The gene calls are TRBV19 and TRBJ2-1, with 7 bases aligning to TRBD1. This CDR3 contains 14 residues. Germline CDR1 reads LNHDA; CDR2 reads SQIVND (reference sequence). J lost 5 bases, V lost 5 bases, and 6 bases had no gene match. The CDR3 nucleotides read TGTGCCAGTAGTCCGGCAGGGGGTAACAATGAGCAGTTCTTC. Translation: CASSPAGGNNEQFF.

The V gene is TRBV5-1, the J gene TRBJ2-5, with D unclear. This CDR3 comprises 14 residues. Germline assignment: CDR1 SGHRS and CDR2 YFSETQ. The V end was cut by 1 base, the J end by 3 bases, with 10 bases between. The CDR3 sequence is CASSLWGTKETQYF. The CDR3 DNA follows: TGCGCCAGCAGCTTGTGGGGAACTAAAGAGACCCAGTACTTC.

This clone was observed a few times. The chain links TRBV7-2 to TRBJ1-5; D perhaps matches TRBD1 (6 bases). From germline, CDR1 is SGHTA and CDR2 FQGNSA. Trimming shortened V by 4 bases and J by 4 bases, and 20 bases separated the two germline ends. CDR3 size: 17 residues. CDR3 sequence (DNA): TGTGCCAGCAGCTCAGGAACCGGCGGGGGCGAGAATCAGCCCCAGCATTTT. It yields the protein CASSSGTGGGENQPQHF.

The chain couples TRBV14 to TRBJ1-2; 9 positions match TRBD1. J lost 2 bases, V lost 1 base, and 2 bases had no gene match. This CDR3 contains 15 residues. Germline V lookup: CDR1 SGHDN, CDR2 FVKESK. The chain's CDR3 is CASSQAGTGNYGYTF. CDR3 DNA sequence: TGTGCCAGCAGCCAAGCCGGGACAGGGAACTATGGCTACACCTTC.

This chain joins TRBV7-2 and TRBJ1-5, with D possibly being TRBD1 (5 bases). CDR3 length: 14 amino acids. Germline-derived CDR1 and CDR2 are SGHTA and FQGNSA. V was pared by 4 bases and J by 0 bases, with 7 bases between. The CDR3 sequence: CASSWGNSNQPQHF. DNA of the CDR3: TGTGCCAGCAGCTGGGGCAATAGCAATCAGCCCCAGCATTTT.

The rearrangement links TRBV5-4 to TRBJ2-1; no clear D gene. The CDR3 extends over 15 amino acids. Deletions cut 0 bases from V and 5 bases from J, with 12 bases between. Germline CDR1 and CDR2: SGHNT and YYREEE (reference sequence). The CDR3 loop is CASSLGVVGNNEQFF. DNA for the CDR3: TGTGCCAGCAGCTTGGGAGTGGTGGGAAACAATGAGCAGTTCTTC. The whole variable domain, filled in from reference TRBV5-4 and TRBJ2-1, reads ETGVTQSPTHLIKTRGQQVTLRCSSQSGHNTVSWYQQALGQGPQFIFQYYREEENGRGNFPPRFSGLQFPNYSSELNVNALELDDSALYLCASSLGVVGNNEQFFGPGTRLTVL.

The rearrangement uses TRBV29-1 and TRBJ2-7; D is possibly TRBD2 (7 bases). Germline V gene lookup returns CDR1 SQVTM and CDR2 ANQGSEA. Deletions cut 6 bases from V and 2 bases from J, with 14 bases between. The CDR3 runs to 13 residues. The CDR3 DNA reads as TGCAGCGTGGGGCGCGGGGGCCCCTACGAGCAGTACTTC. This codes for CSVGRGGPYEQYF.

The rearrangement links TRBV27 to TRBJ2-1, with a weak D call TRBD1 (5 bases). Looked up from germline, CDR1 is MNHEY and CDR2 is SMNVEV (reference sequence). The CDR3 extends over 15 amino acids. Trimming shortened V by 5 bases and J by 12 bases, and 23 bases separated the two germline ends. This CDR3 reads CASSVLGQPSRGQFF. The CDR3 coding sequence is TGTGCCAGCAGTGTGTTGGGGCAGCCGTCTCGTGGGCAGTTCTTC.

This clone appeared a few times. The genes are TRBV25-1 and TRBJ2-2; no firm D call. V dropped 8 bases and J dropped 3 bases, with 10 bases sitting between them. Germline V gene data show CDR1 as MGHDK and CDR2 as SYGVNS. The CDR3 runs 13 residues. The CDR3 is CASGVLYTGELFF. CDR3 DNA: TGTGCCAGCGGGGTCCTCTACACCGGGGAGCTGTTTTTT.

This clone was picked up a small number of times. The chain links TRBV4-3 to TRBJ2-5; 11 bases line up with TRBD2. The ends lost 3 bases at V and 6 bases at J; junction bases unmatched: 9. The CDR3 covers 16 residues. Germline values: CDR1 LGHNA, CDR2 YSLEER. CDR3 DNA sequence: TGCGCCAGCAGCCAGGCTCTAGCGGGGGGCGGGAAGACCCAGTACTTC. This encodes CASSQALAGGGKTQYF.

In regard to this clone: Other DNA sequences in this specimen translate into the identical CDR3. The rearrangement links TRBV29-1 to TRBJ1-1; D is uncertain. This CDR3 has 13 amino acids. CDR1 and CDR2 from the germline V gene are SQVTM and ANQGSEA. Trimming shortened V by 4 bases and J by 0 bases, and 9 bases separated the two germline ends. CDR3 sequence (DNA): TGCAGCGTTGGAGGCCGGTTGAACACTGAAGCTTTCTTT. Protein sequence: CSVGGRLNTEAFF.

The rearrangement uses TRBV7-2 and TRBJ1-6; no firm D call. The germline V gene has CDR1 SGHTA and CDR2 FQGNSA. This CDR3 spans 14 amino acids. V was clipped by 1 base and J by 6 bases, with 7 bases between them. CDR3 nucleotides: TGTGCCAGCAGCTTAGGTTTAGTTAATTCACCCCTCCACTTT. This encodes CASSLGLVNSPLHF.

The rearrangement joins TRBV7-2 to TRBJ2-3; 8 bases fit TRBD2. Germline V gene sequence: CDR1 SGHTA, CDR2 FQGNSA. The CDR3 extends over 16 amino acids. The J segment lost 0 bases and the V segment lost 5 bases, leaving 7 bases of the junction unmatched. The CDR3 here is CASSRTRLASTDTQYF. The DNA of the CDR3 is TGTGCCAGCAGCCGGACGAGACTAGCGAGCACAGATACGCAGTATTTT.

The table lists this clone with a few counts. The chain uses TRBV27 and TRBJ2-1; D is perhaps TRBD1 (5 bases). V was shortened by 7 bases and J by 0 bases, with 13 bases between the two germline ends. There are 15 residues in the CDR3. CDR1 and CDR2 (germline): MNHEY, SMNVEV (reference sequence). CDR3 sequence reads: CASKVQVSSYNEQFF. CDR3 DNA sequence: TGTGCCAGCAAGGTACAGGTGAGCTCCTACAATGAGCAGTTCTTC.

As concerns this clone: A junction end diverges from the germline sequence, so it may reflect a read error. CDR3 sequence reads: CSAERGYEQYF. The CDR3 nucleotides are TGCAGCGCTGAACGGGGCTACGAGCAGTACTTC. The V and J genes are TRBV29-1 and TRBJ2-7, with a possible D match to TRBD2 (5 bases). Germline V gene lookup returns CDR1 SQVTM and CDR2 ANQGSEA. The CDR3 has 11 amino acids.

The sample holds a few counts of this clone. The V gene is TRBV5-1, the J gene TRBJ2-1; D is perhaps TRBD1 or TRBD2 (6 bases each). The germline CDR1 and CDR2 sequences are SGHRS and YFSETQ. This CDR3 region has 12 residues. Trimming removed 5 bases at V and 10 bases at J, with 13 bases between. The CDR3 here is CASRLEGGEQFF. CDR3 in DNA: TGCGCCAGCAGATTAGAGGGGGGAGAGCAGTTCTTC.

V and J are TRBV7-9 and TRBJ2-7; 8 nucleotides agree with TRBD1. The germline gives CDR1 SEHNR, CDR2 FQNEAQ (reference sequence). The trim removed 6 bases at V and 7 bases at J, leaving 11 bases unmatched. This CDR3 region has 14 residues. The chain's CDR3 is CASRRPGQAKEQYF. CDR3 sequence (DNA): TGTGCCAGCAGACGCCCGGGACAGGCTAAGGAGCAGTACTTC.

The rearrangement joins TRBV5-1 to TRBJ1-5, with a tentative D call TRBD1 (6 bases). The germline gives CDR1 SGHRS, CDR2 YFSETQ. CDR3 length equals 13 residues. V lost 1 base and J 7 bases, leaving 9 bases between the germline ends. The CDR3 region has the DNA TGCGCCAGCAGCTTGACAGGGTACCAGCCCCAGCATTTT. It specifies CASSLTGYQPQHF.

The J gene is TRBJ2-7, the V gene TRBV23-1; D may match TRBD1 or TRBD2 (7 bases each). TRBV23-1 is an ORF, and what it does is uncertain. The V and J ends lost 4 bases and 0 bases respectively, with 16 bases between them. There are 16 residues in the CDR3. The CDR3, as DNA: TGCGCCAGCAGTCGCTACAGGGGAGGGACCTCCTACGAGCAGTACTTC. It encodes CASSRYRGGTSYEQYF.

This clone was observed a few times. This specimen includes other DNA sequences encoding the same CDR3. This chain connects TRBV30 to TRBJ2-3; TRBD2 aligns across 10 bases. Germline CDR1 GTSNPN, CDR2 SVGIG (reference sequence). The trim removed 2 bases at V and 2 bases at J, leaving 4 bases unmatched. CDR3 size: 15 residues. CDR3 loop: CAWSRLAGVTDTQYF. In DNA, the CDR3 is TGTGCCTGGAGTAGGCTAGCGGGGGTCACAGATACGCAGTATTTT.

This clone turned up a few times. V usage is TRBV6-5 and J usage is TRBJ1-4; 7 positions agree with TRBD1. J was trimmed by 2 bases and V by 2 bases; bases with no gene match: 2. The CDR3 totals 15 residues. The germline V gene has CDR1 MNHEY and CDR2 SVGAGI. Here the CDR3 DNA reads TGTGCCAGCAGTTACACGACAGGGACTAATGAAAAACTGTTTTTT. Translation: CASSYTTGTNEKLFF.

This clone was seen only a few times. The rearrangement uses TRBV19 and TRBJ2-7, with 7 bases lining up with TRBD1. Germline CDR1 LNHDA, CDR2 SQIVND (reference sequence). V trimming: 10 bases; J trimming: 5 bases; junction bases outside the gene matches: 11. This CDR3 is built from 13 residues. The CDR3 DNA follows: TGTGCCACCCAACTCGCAGGGGGAAACGAGCAGTACTTC. This translates into CATQLAGGNEQYF.

This clone was observed a few times. This sequence joins TRBV18 and TRBJ2-7; 9 positions agree with TRBD1. Trimming took 3 bases from V and 3 from J; bases not matched to a gene: 3. Germline V CDR1 and CDR2: KGHSH, LQKENI. The CDR3 runs 14 residues. CDR3 protein: CASSPPGQGYEQYF. CDR3 bases: TGTGCCAGCTCACCCCCGGGACAGGGCTACGAGCAGTACTTC.

The chain has TRBV5-1 and TRBJ2-7; tentatively, D is TRBD1 or TRBD2 (6 bases each). Germline assignment: CDR1 SGHRS and CDR2 YFSETQ. This CDR3 has 16 amino acids. The V end lost 0 bases, the J end lost 7 bases, and 20 bases lay between the germline ends. The CDR3 DNA is TGCGCCAGCAGCTTGGAGGGGGGATCAGTCTTGCGGGAGCAGTACTTC. Protein: CASSLEGGSVLREQYF.

This clone was observed a single time. This chain joins TRBV10-3 and TRBJ2-3, with 9 bases identical to TRBD2. This CDR3 has 15 residues. Germline V CDR1 and CDR2: ENHRY, SYGVKD. V dropped 2 bases and J dropped 7; count of bases not matched to a gene: 7. CDR3 sequence: CAISEDQRGVHTQYF. Here the CDR3 DNA reads TGTGCCATCAGTGAGGACCAGCGGGGGGTCCATACGCAGTATTTT.